This TCR beta chain derives from a study of neoadjuvant anti-PD-1 for oral cavity cancer. About the study: Patients without progression got a fourth dose around day 43. Study results and caveats: Treg/Th17 ratio rose with pretreatment blood and fell with post-treatment tumor TCRbeta clonality. Each response group had just three patients in TCR analyses.

Time point defined: after neoadjuvant nivolumab, at surgical resection. These oral cavity squamous cell carcinomas were HPV-negative and locally advanced. TCRdb's table, derived via immunoSEQ multiplex PCR, lists solely in-frame clones and lacks some. The sample contains approximately 15,000 clones, about 34% of which appear only once. Comment on this clone: Its target is unknown.

The germline V and J ends were trimmed by 6 bases and 3 bases, with 11 bases remaining between them. This CDR3 spans 13 amino acids. CDR1 is ENHRY, CDR2 SYGVKD, per germline. The sequencing used tumor tissue, collected after nivolumab (anti-PD-1) treatment. The rearrangement joins TRBV10-3 to TRBJ1-1; D is possibly TRBD1 (6 bases). This TCR derives from a person between 40 and 80 years old with oral cavity squamous cell carcinoma. The CDR3: CAISGGRDTEAFF. CDR3 sequence (DNA): TGTGCCATCAGCGGGGGGCGAGACACTGAAGCTTTCTTT.